This passage covers 20 T cell receptor beta chains from one sample sequenced in a study of OX40 agonist ivuxolimab in advanced cancers. The repertoire was sequenced with immunoSEQ multiplex PCR; TCRdb's copy has only in-frame clones and lacks some. This sample carries about 58,000 clones, about 89% of them seen once, and the ten largest clones take around 12%. Sequenced here: CD4+ or CD8+ T cells sorted from blood, sampled in a trial of the OX40 agonist ivuxolimab. The source of these receptors is an adult with an advanced solid tumor such as melanoma, head and neck, liver or kidney cancer.

A few counts support this clone. J is TRBJ1-2 and V is TRBV6-5, with 7 bases lining up with TRBD1. After removal of 5 bases from V and 8 bases from J, the junction contained 8 bases not matched to a gene. This CDR3 contains 13 residues. Looked up from germline, CDR1 is MNHEY and CDR2 is SVGAGI. CDR3 nucleotides: TGTGCCAGCAGTCGCACAGGGGTGGGCGGCTACACCTTC. Residues: CASSRTGVGGYTF.

The genes are TRBV5-6 and TRBJ1-1; D is possibly TRBD1 (5 bases). This CDR3 spans 15 amino acids. V was trimmed by 6 bases and J by 1 base, leaving 16 bases between them. Germline values: CDR1 SGHDT, CDR2 YYEEEE. CDR3 DNA: TGTGCCAGCAATGATGGACCAGGGACGAACACTGAAGCTTTCTTT. This encodes CASNDGPGTNTEAFF.

This chain joins TRBV11-2 and TRBJ2-7, with 9 bases lining up with TRBD2. With 1 base clipped from V and 4 bases from J, the junction kept 5 bases outside the gene matches. CDR1 and CDR2 from the germline V gene are SGHAT and FQNNGV. There are 15 residues in the CDR3. The CDR3 spells CASSLAVSGRYEQYF. The CDR3 DNA is TGTGCCAGCAGCTTAGCGGTTAGCGGGAGATACGAGCAGTACTTC.

This rearrangement joins TRBV29-1 to TRBJ2-2; 10 bases map to TRBD1. Losses at the gene ends were 4 bases for V and 0 bases for J; bases not matched to a gene: 2. This CDR3 is built from 15 residues. Germline-derived CDR1 and CDR2 are SQVTM and ANQGSEA. In DNA, the CDR3 is TGCAGCGTTGCCGGGACAGGGGCGAACACCGGGGAGCTGTTTTTT. Protein sequence: CSVAGTGANTGELFF.

The V gene is TRBV7-6, the J gene TRBJ2-3; 9 bases align to TRBD2. Germline lookup yields CDR1 SGHVS and CDR2 FNYEAQ. Unmatched junction bases numbered 8, after V lost 4 bases and J lost 0 bases. CDR3 length equals 17 residues. The CDR3 reads CASSWEATSGSTDTQYF. The CDR3 DNA sequence: TGTGCCAGCAGCTGGGAGGCGACTAGCGGAAGCACAGATACGCAGTATTTT.

V and J are TRBV7-3 and TRBJ2-6; the match to TRBD2 covers 12 bases. Germline V CDR1 and CDR2: SGHTA, FQGTGA. The CDR3 loop spans 17 amino acids. The V and J ends lost 5 bases and 2 bases, in that order; junction bases with no gene match: 4. CDR3 protein: CASSRLAGGPGANVLTF. The CDR3 DNA sequence: TGTGCCAGCAGCCGCCTAGCGGGAGGGCCTGGGGCCAACGTCCTGACTTTC.

The CDR3 nucleotides read TGTGCCAGCAGCGCGACTAGCGGGAGATTGTATGAGCAGTTCTTC. Its translation is CASSATSGRLYEQFF. The chain is built from TRBV11-2 and TRBJ2-1; 12 bases are a match to TRBD2. The germline CDR1 and CDR2 sequences are SGHAT and FQNNGV. V shed 5 bases, J shed 8 bases, and the junction held 7 bases outside the gene matches. The CDR3 runs 15 residues.

The CDR3 DNA reads as TGTGCCAGTAGTTTGGGGGGGACAGGGGACTACAATGAGCAGTTCTTC. Its translation is CASSLGGTGDYNEQFF. V usage is TRBV19 and J usage is TRBJ2-1; 10 bases agree with TRBD1. From germline, CDR1 is LNHDA and CDR2 SQIVND (reference sequence). CDR3 length equals 16 residues. Trimming cost V 5 bases and J 3 bases; bases outside gene matches: 7.

The J gene is TRBJ2-7, the V gene TRBV19; weak D call: TRBD2 (6 bases). V was pared by 7 bases and J by 7 bases, with 14 bases between. CDR3 length: 12 residues. Germline V gives CDR1 LNHDA, CDR2 SQIVND (reference sequence). CDR3 nucleotide sequence: TGTGCCAGTATGGGAGGCGGGATTGAGCAGTACTTC. Its translation is CASMGGGIEQYF. The full variable domain, with the rest looked up from reference TRBV19 and TRBJ2-7, is DGGITQSPKYLFRKEGQNVTLSCEQNLNHDAMYWYRQDPGQGLRLIYYSQIVNDFQKGDIAEGYSVSREKKESFPLTVTSAQKNPTAFYLCASMGGGIEQYFGPGTRLTVT.

The rearrangement joins TRBV5-6 to TRBJ2-7; weak D call: TRBD2 (6 bases). The CDR3 runs to 14 residues. Germline lookup yields CDR1 SGHDT and CDR2 YYEEEE. Trimming removed 0 bases from V and 6 bases from J, with 13 bases in between. CDR3 sequence reads: CASSLGGDLGEQYF. CDR3 DNA sequence: TGTGCCAGCAGCTTGGGCGGGGACCTGGGCGAGCAGTACTTC.

This clone was counted ten times or more. The genes are TRBV4-1 and TRBJ2-2; perhaps TRBD2 as D (6 bases). The CDR3 length is 17 residues. Germline V CDR1 and CDR2: MGHRA, YSYEKL. Deletions cut 4 bases from V and 2 bases from J, with 17 bases between. CDR3 DNA sequence: TGCGCCAGCAGCCTCCCCGCCGGGGGACTTAACACCGGGGAGCTGTTTTTT. This encodes CASSLPAGGLNTGELFF.

This chain connects TRBV9 to TRBJ2-2; possible D gene TRBD2, 6 bases. V lost 7 bases and J lost 0, with 13 bases in between. The CDR3 has 15 residues. Germline CDR1 reads SGDLS; CDR2 reads YYNGEE. CDR3 sequence: CASGPGGSNTGELFF. DNA for the CDR3: TGTGCCAGCGGCCCCGGAGGGTCGAACACCGGGGAGCTGTTTTTT. Supplemented by reference TRBV9 and TRBJ2-2, the full variable domain reads DSGVTQTPKHLITATGQRVTLRCSPRSGDLSVYWYQQSLDQGLQFLIQYYNGEERAKGNILERFSAQQFPDLHSELNLSSLELGDSALYFCASGPGGSNTGELFFGEGSRLTVL.

The genes are TRBV9 and TRBJ2-1; D is tentatively TRBD1 or TRBD2 (5 bases each). The V gene lost 5 bases and the J gene lost 3 bases, with 15 bases spanning the gap. CDR3 length equals 15 residues. CDR1 SGDLS and CDR2 YYNGEE come from the germline V gene. CDR3 coding DNA: TGTGCCAGCAGTAGTAACCAGGGAGTCTACAATGAGCAGTTCTTC. This translates into CASSSNQGVYNEQFF.

The V and J genes are TRBV7-6 and TRBJ2-5; 8 positions agree with TRBD2. The CDR3 is 15 amino acids. V shed 2 bases, J shed 4 bases, and the junction held 6 bases outside the gene matches. The V gene's germline CDR1 is SGHVS and CDR2 FNYEAQ. Here the CDR3 reads CASSLNMAGGETQYF. The CDR3 nucleotides read TGTGCCAGCAGCTTAAATATGGCGGGAGGAGAGACCCAGTACTTC.

J is TRBJ2-1 and V is TRBV6-6, with TRBD2 as a possible D gene (6 bases). The CDR3 totals 11 residues. Germline CDR1 reads MNHNY; CDR2 reads SVGAGI (reference sequence). V shed 6 bases and J shed 11 bases, with 11 bases lying between them. The CDR3 spells CASSLAPQQFF. The CDR3 DNA reads TGTGCCAGCAGCCTAGCGCCGCAGCAGTTCTTC.

This clone was observed a few times. The chain recombines TRBV10-3 with TRBJ2-7; the D gene could be TRBD1 or TRBD2 (6 bases each). Per germline, CDR1 ENHRY and CDR2 SYGVKD. V gave up 3 bases and J gave up 6 bases, with 9 bases separating them. CDR3 size: 12 residues. CDR3 bases: TGTGCCATCAGTGACAGGGGAGGCGAGCAGTACGTC. This codes for CAISDRGGEQYV.

V gene TRBV20-1 combines with J gene TRBJ2-1; no definite D call. The CDR3 has 11 amino acids. Germline loops: CDR1 DFQATT, CDR2 SNEGSKA (reference sequence). Between the trimmed V and J ends, which lost 5 bases and 7 bases, there was a span of 9 bases. The CDR3: CSAPYRNEQFF. CDR3 DNA: TGCAGTGCTCCATACCGTAATGAGCAGTTCTTC.

The chain carries TRBV13 and TRBJ2-1; possibly TRBD2 for D (5 bases). Germline-derived CDR1 and CDR2 are PRHDT and FYEKMQ (reference sequence). Trimming shortened V by 4 bases and J by 9 bases, and 13 bases separated the two germline ends. The CDR3 runs to 13 residues. In DNA form, the CDR3 reads TGTGCCAGCAGCTCTCGCGACTATCTTGAGCAGTTCTTC. Translating gives CASSSRDYLEQFF.

The chain is built from TRBV28 and TRBJ1-3; D is unresolved. Between the trimmed V and J ends, which lost 5 bases and 0 bases, there was a span of 8 bases. Germline V gene sequence: CDR1 MDHEN, CDR2 SYDVKM. The CDR3 is made up of 14 amino acids. CDR3 in amino acids: CASSLPSSGNTIYF. CDR3 nucleotide sequence: TGTGCCAGCAGTCTACCCAGCTCTGGAAACACCATATATTTT.

CDR3 coding DNA: TGTGCCAGCAGACCACGGACGGATAGCAATCAGCCCCAGCATTTT. Its translation: CASRPRTDSNQPQHF. The rearrangement uses TRBV6-6 and TRBJ1-5, with D unresolved. The germline V gene has CDR1 MNHNY and CDR2 SVGAGI (reference sequence). The CDR3 has 15 residues. V was cut by 6 bases and J by 0 bases, with 12 bases left in between.